Below, one T cell receptor beta chain is given with its context. This specimen belongs to a study of blood T cell repertoires in COVID-19. Study at large: The origin of the acute and convalescent COVID-19 samples was the United States, Italy and Spain.

Per the original data handling: How many nucleated cells were present was estimated from reference gene primer amplification. Using immunoSEQ multiplex PCR, the repertoire was profiled, and TCRdb retains in-frame clones only, with some absent. V, J and clone size derive from that table, while D and trimming were established from the DNA sequence. The table records some 180,000 clones, about 80% of them present only once. The CDR3 extends over 12 amino acids. With 10 bases clipped from V and 5 bases from J, the junction kept 7 bases outside the gene matches. CDR1 and CDR2 from the germline V gene are SGHAT and FQNNGV. Participant reports of clinical history set cohort assignment.

This chain joins TRBV11-2 and TRBJ1-1; 7 nucleotides match TRBD1. The sequence derives from a man aged 60 to 69 who had been exposed to COVID-19. Material for sequencing was PBMCs or T cells enriched from blood (not recorded which). CDR3 sequence reads: CAIRGGRTEAFF. For the CDR3, the DNA is TGTGCCATAAGAGGGGGCAGGACTGAAGCTTTCTTT. Full variable domain (rest looked up from reference TRBV11-2 and TRBJ1-1): EAGVAQSPRYKIIEKRQSVAFWCNPISGHATLYWYQQILGQGPKLLIQFQNNGVVDDSQLPKDRFSAERLKGVDSTLKIQPAKLEDSAVYLCAIRGGRTEAFFGQGTRLTVV.